This passage covers 31 T cell receptor beta chains from one sample sequenced in a study of blood T cell repertoires in COVID-19. Sequencing used immunoSEQ multiplex PCR; TCRdb keeps in-frame clones, though not all of them. The sample yields roughly 120,000 clones, under 90% seen once. Sequencing input: peripheral blood. Every receptor here comes from a woman aged 55-69 years with acute or convalescent COVID-19.

The chain is built from TRBV5-1 and TRBJ1-1; D possibly corresponds to TRBD1 (5 bases). V was cut by 4 bases and J by 4 bases, with 14 bases left in between. This CDR3 is 14 amino acids long. The germline CDR1 and CDR2 sequences are SGHRS and YFSETQ. The CDR3 region is CASSPVDGGTEAFF. The CDR3 bases are TGCGCCAGCAGCCCAGTAGACGGGGGCACTGAAGCTTTCTTT.

This sequence joins TRBV5-1 and TRBJ2-7; 11 bases match TRBD1. This CDR3 is built from 16 residues. With 1 base clipped from V and 6 bases from J, the junction kept 9 bases outside the gene matches. CDR1 and CDR2 (germline): SGHRS, YFSETQ. The CDR3 nucleotides are TGCGCCAGCAGCTTGTTTGGAGGACAGGGGGCTTCCGAGCAGTACTTC. The encoded protein is CASSLFGGQGASEQYF. The whole variable domain, remainder taken from reference TRBV5-1 and TRBJ2-7, is KAGVTQTPRYLIKTRGQQVTLSCSPISGHRSVSWYQQTPGQGLQFLFEYFSETQRNKGNFPGRFSGRQFSNSRSEMNVSTLELGDSALYLCASSLFGGQGASEQYFGPGTRLTVT.

The J gene is TRBJ1-4, the V gene TRBV5-1; 8 nucleotides match TRBD1. Germline V gives CDR1 SGHRS, CDR2 YFSETQ. The CDR3 is 14 amino acids. The V and J ends lost 4 bases and 5 bases, in that order; junction bases with no gene match: 4. CDR3: CASSPQGENEKLFF. CDR3 bases: TGCGCCAGCAGCCCACAGGGGGAGAATGAAAAACTGTTTTTT.

This chain joins TRBV6-4 and TRBJ2-2, with D tentatively TRBD2 (6 bases). Germline CDR1 and CDR2: MRHNA and SNTAGT. This CDR3 is built from 13 residues. With 4 bases removed from V and 3 bases from J, the gap between germline ends came to 6 bases. The CDR3 nucleotides read TGTGCCAGCAGTGCGGGGGACACCGGGGAGCTGTTTTTT. Protein product: CASSAGDTGELFF.

The chain links TRBV3-1 (or the pseudogene TRBV3-2) to TRBJ1-6; TRBD1 is a possible D gene (6 bases). Germline assignment: CDR1 LGHDT and CDR2 YNNKEL (reference sequence). Trimming took off 1 base at V and 7 bases at J, with 8 bases between the two ends. The CDR3 spans 14 residues. The CDR3 here is CASSQGTDNSPLHF. Here the CDR3 DNA reads TGTGCCAGCAGCCAAGGGACAGACAATTCACCCCTCCACTTT.

The gene calls are TRBV9 and TRBJ2-3; no reliable D call. Germline values: CDR1 SGDLS, CDR2 YYNGEE. The CDR3 contains 13 residues. V gave up 0 bases and J gave up 2 bases, with 4 bases separating them. CDR3: CASSVAVTDTQYF. CDR3 DNA sequence: TGTGCCAGCAGCGTAGCTGTCACAGATACGCAGTATTTT.

The V gene is TRBV5-1, the J gene TRBJ2-2; TRBD1 is a possible D gene (6 bases). Germline V gene lookup returns CDR1 SGHRS and CDR2 YFSETQ. V dropped 4 bases and J dropped 4 bases, with 23 bases sitting between them. This CDR3 contains 18 residues. CDR3: CASSVGVLRGTGTGELFF. The CDR3 DNA follows: TGCGCCAGCAGCGTTGGCGTACTAAGGGGGACGGGCACCGGGGAGCTGTTTTTT.

The chain recombines TRBV6-5 with TRBJ1-5; D gene ambiguous. The CDR3 contains 14 residues. V was trimmed by 4 bases and J by 6 bases, leaving 13 bases between them. CDR1 and CDR2 from the germline V gene are MNHEY and SVGAGI. The CDR3 loop is CASSSGLSPQPQHF. CDR3 nucleotides: TGTGCCAGCAGTTCGGGGTTGTCGCCTCAGCCCCAGCATTTT.

The chain joins TRBV3-1 (or the pseudogene TRBV3-2) to TRBJ1-6, with a possible D match to TRBD1 (6 bases). This CDR3 has 14 residues. Germline V lookup: CDR1 LGHDT, CDR2 YNNKEL (reference sequence). V was pared by 4 bases and J by 10 bases, with 14 bases between. This CDR3 reads CASSLTGMSSPLHF. The CDR3 coding sequence is TGTGCCAGCAGCCTCACAGGGATGAGCTCACCCCTCCACTTT.

The chain is built from TRBV30 and TRBJ1-1; no firm D call. The CDR3 length is 11 residues. Germline V gives CDR1 GTSNPN, CDR2 SVGIG (reference sequence). V gave up 4 bases and J gave up 0 bases, with 3 bases separating them. This chain's CDR3 is CAWNLNTEAFF. The DNA of the CDR3 is TGTGCCTGGAACTTGAACACTGAAGCTTTCTTT. Variable domain in full (rest from reference TRBV30 and TRBJ1-1): SQTIHQWPATLVQPVGSPLSLECTVEGTSNPNLYWYRQAAGRGLQLLFYSVGIGQISSEVPQNLSASRPQDRQFILSSKKLLLSDSGFYLCAWNLNTEAFFGQGTRLTVV.

V and J are TRBV24-1 and TRBJ2-5; tentative D call: TRBD2 (5 bases). The CDR3 length is 14 residues. Trimming took off 6 bases at V and 3 bases at J, with 13 bases between the two ends. Germline CDR1 is KGHDR and CDR2 is SFDVKD. Here the CDR3 DNA reads TGTGCCACCAGTCACGGGTGGGGAGAAGAGACCCAGTACTTC. Its translation is CATSHGWGEETQYF.

This clone showed up just a few times. The gene calls are TRBV25-1 and TRBJ1-6, with D hard to call. Trimming took 3 bases from V and 7 from J, leaving 19 bases between them. The CDR3 sequence is 17 residues long. Germline assignment: CDR1 MGHDK and CDR2 SYGVNS. The CDR3 loop reads CASSEAGGMIVNSPLHF. The CDR3 DNA reads TGTGCCAGCAGTGAGGCGGGCGGGATGATTGTGAATTCACCCCTCCACTTT.

This chain uses TRBV9 with TRBJ2-5; 7 bases map to TRBD2. The CDR3 length is 14 residues. Germline-derived CDR1 and CDR2 are SGDLS and YYNGEE. The ends lost 3 bases at V and 5 bases at J; junction bases unmatched: 7. The CDR3: CASSEGRREETQYF. Written as DNA, the CDR3 is TGTGCCAGCAGCGAGGGACGGCGGGAGGAGACCCAGTACTTC.

The V call is TRBV11-2, the J call TRBJ1-3, with 9 bases aligning to TRBD1. V lost 4 bases, J lost 3 bases, and 7 bases stayed unmatched. The CDR3 has 16 residues. Germline CDR1 and CDR2: SGHAT and FQNNGV. CDR3 sequence reads: CASSSRTGANGNTIYF. In nucleotides, the CDR3 is TGTGCCAGCAGCTCCCGGACAGGGGCTAATGGAAACACCATATATTTT.

In its sample, this clone was seen once. The gene calls are TRBV9 and TRBJ2-1; 9 bases agree with TRBD2. Germline V gives CDR1 SGDLS, CDR2 YYNGEE. The junction had 13 bases not matched to a gene; V was cut back by 4 bases and J by 8 bases. This CDR3 is built from 16 residues. This chain's CDR3 is CASSPRPTVAGDEQFF. As DNA, the CDR3 is TGTGCCAGCAGCCCTAGACCGACGGTAGCGGGGGATGAGCAGTTCTTC.

This chain connects TRBV30 to TRBJ1-4, with 7 bases that match TRBD1. The CDR3 consists of 16 residues. V was pared by 3 bases and J by 4 bases, with 11 bases of the junction left unmatched. CDR1 GTSNPN and CDR2 SVGIG come from the germline V gene (reference sequence). The CDR3 protein is CAWRRQGRSRNEKLFF. CDR3 DNA sequence: TGTGCCTGGAGGAGACAGGGCAGGAGTCGTAATGAAAAACTGTTTTTT.

The chain uses TRBV2 and TRBJ2-3, with 9 bases lining up with TRBD2. The CDR3 has 17 amino acids. V trimming: 4 bases; J trimming: 2 bases; junction bases outside the gene matches: 10. The germline V gene encodes CDR1 SNHLY and CDR2 FYNNEI. The CDR3 sequence: CASSGRFAGGTTDTQYF. CDR3 nucleotide sequence: TGTGCCAGCAGTGGCAGATTCGCGGGGGGGACCACAGATACGCAGTATTTT.

This clone was seen a single time. J is TRBJ2-3 and V is TRBV12-3 or TRBV12-4; maybe TRBD2 (5 bases). V was shortened by 1 base and J by 7 bases, with 9 bases between the two germline ends. The CDR3 sequence is 13 residues long. The CDR3 DNA is TGTGCCAGCAGTTTAGGGGAGCACTATACGCAGTATTTT. Protein: CASSLGEHYTQYF.

The chain is built from TRBV18 and TRBJ1-5; D unresolved. Germline CDR1 and CDR2: KGHSH and LQKENI. This CDR3 has 15 amino acids. The ends were cut back, 4 bases at V and 0 bases at J, with 10 bases in the middle. The CDR3 nucleotides read TGTGCCAGCTCACGGGCCGTGGATAGCAATCAGCCCCAGCATTTT. Translation: CASSRAVDSNQPQHF.

This clone is a singleton in its sample. This chain uses TRBV11-2 with TRBJ1-2; D remains unclear. V shed 1 base and J shed 7 bases, with 10 bases lying between them. Looked up from germline, CDR1 is SGHAT and CDR2 is FQNNGV. The CDR3 runs 13 residues. The CDR3 sequence is CASSLGGGFGYTF. The CDR3 DNA follows: TGTGCCAGCAGCTTAGGAGGCGGTTTTGGCTACACCTTC. The full variable domain, with the rest looked up from reference TRBV11-2 and TRBJ1-2, is EAGVAQSPRYKIIEKRQSVAFWCNPISGHATLYWYQQILGQGPKLLIQFQNNGVVDDSQLPKDRFSAERLKGVDSTLKIQPAKLEDSAVYLCASSLGGGFGYTFGSGTRLTVV.

The count of this clone is one. The chain has TRBV9 and TRBJ2-7; 7 positions match TRBD1. V was clipped by 7 bases and J by 3 bases; unmatched bases: 7. From germline, CDR1 is SGDLS and CDR2 YYNGEE. The CDR3 has 13 residues. CDR3 nucleotides: TGTGCCAGCGGACCGGGACAGAGCTACGAGCAGTACTTC. Its protein product is CASGPGQSYEQYF.

This clone was counted a few times. V usage is TRBV5-1 and J usage is TRBJ2-3; TRBD2 agrees at 9 bases. Germline CDR1 SGHRS, CDR2 YFSETQ. There are 19 residues in the CDR3. The V gene end was trimmed by 4 bases and the J gene end by 4 bases; junction bases not matched to a gene: 19. Here the CDR3 reads CASSRRPSIQAGGSDTQYF. CDR3 sequence (DNA): TGCGCCAGCAGCCGGAGACCCTCCATCCAAGCGGGGGGCTCAGATACGCAGTATTTT. Full variable domain (outside the CDR3, taken from reference TRBV5-1 and TRBJ2-3): KAGVTQTPRYLIKTRGQQVTLSCSPISGHRSVSWYQQTPGQGLQFLFEYFSETQRNKGNFPGRFSGRQFSNSRSEMNVSTLELGDSALYLCASSRRPSIQAGGSDTQYFGPGTRLTVL.

The CDR3 region has the DNA TGTGCCACCAGAGCGACAGTGAACACTGAAGCTTTCTTT. Translated: CATRATVNTEAFF. J is TRBJ1-1 and V is TRBV24-1; weak D call: TRBD1 (5 bases). V was pared by 7 bases and J by 0 bases, with 8 bases between. Germline V gene sequence: CDR1 KGHDR, CDR2 SFDVKD. CDR3 size: 13 residues.

The chain combines TRBV5-1 with TRBJ2-2; D uncertain. With 6 bases removed from V and 0 bases from J, the gap between germline ends came to 9 bases. Germline V gene lookup returns CDR1 SGHRS and CDR2 YFSETQ. The CDR3 loop spans 14 amino acids. DNA for the CDR3: TGCGCCAGCATCCGCGATACGAACACCGGGGAGCTGTTTTTT. Protein product: CASIRDTNTGELFF.

V usage is TRBV2 and J usage is TRBJ1-1; TRBD1 is a possible D gene (6 bases). CDR1 is SNHLY and CDR2 is FYNNEI in the germline V gene. CDR3 length: 13 residues. The V and J ends lost 7 bases and 11 bases respectively, with 20 bases between them. CDR3 protein: CASIRDQGINAFF. CDR3 nucleotide sequence: TGTGCCAGCATCAGAGATCAGGGGATTAACGCTTTCTTT.

The DNA of the CDR3 is TGTGCCAGCAGCTTCGGCAGCGGGGGGTCGTACGAGCAGTACTTC. Translation: CASSFGSGGSYEQYF. V usage is TRBV7-9 and J usage is TRBJ2-7; TRBD2 agrees at 9 bases. CDR1 is SEHNR and CDR2 is FQNEAQ in the germline V gene (reference sequence). The CDR3 length is 15 residues. J lost 4 bases, V lost 3 bases, and 7 bases had no gene match.

This chain uses TRBV9 with TRBJ1-3; unclear D gene. CDR3 length: 17 amino acids. Between the trimmed V and J ends, which lost 2 bases and 0 bases, there was a span of 15 bases. From germline, CDR1 is SGDLS and CDR2 YYNGEE. DNA for the CDR3: TGTGCCAGCAGCGTGCTAGATCGCTCGCCCTCTGGAAACACCATATATTTT. This gives the protein CASSVLDRSPSGNTIYF.

This rearrangement joins TRBV19 to TRBJ1-6; 7 bases are shared with TRBD1. Germline assignment: CDR1 LNHDA and CDR2 SQIVND (reference sequence). V lost 4 bases and J lost 6; bases outside the gene matches: 3. This CDR3 has 14 amino acids. CDR3: CASSKTGANSPLHF. CDR3 in DNA: TGTGCCAGTAGTAAAACAGGGGCTAATTCACCCCTCCACTTT.

CDR3: CASSSTGGLEKLFF. In DNA form, the CDR3 reads TGTGCCAGCAGCTCGACAGGGGGCCTTGAAAAACTGTTTTTT. The chain is built from TRBV7-9 and TRBJ1-4, with 10 bases fitting TRBD1. V trimming: 4 bases; J trimming: 7 bases; junction bases outside the gene matches: 3. Germline loops: CDR1 SEHNR, CDR2 FQNEAQ (reference sequence). This CDR3 region has 14 residues.

The rearrangement joins TRBV5-1 to TRBJ2-3; TRBD2 might be the D (7 bases). Germline V gene sequence: CDR1 SGHRS, CDR2 YFSETQ. V lost 0 bases and J 2 bases, leaving 13 bases between the germline ends. CDR3 length: 16 amino acids. This chain's CDR3 is CASSLGSGGLTDTQYF. CDR3 nucleotides: TGCGCCAGCAGCTTGGGATCGGGGGGCCTCACAGATACGCAGTATTTT.

The genes are TRBV4-2 and TRBJ2-2; TRBD2 agrees at 15 bases. Losses at the gene ends were 5 bases for V and 6 bases for J; bases not matched to a gene: 4. Germline V lookup: CDR1 LGHNA, CDR2 YNFKEQ. The CDR3 contains 16 residues. The CDR3 is CASSSRTSGGAGELFF. Written as DNA, the CDR3 is TGTGCCAGCAGCTCTCGGACTAGCGGGGGGGCCGGGGAGCTGTTTTTT.